Here is one T cell receptor (beta chain) with its context. It lacks a known antigen. No per-base quality is available; no much larger clone lies one base away. The record originates from a study of cytomegalovirus exposure and HLA in healthy donors (dated by TCRdb to 2016 to 2017). Regarding the research as a whole: An earlier analysis of several hundred of the donors reported 276 Gb of sequence data and around 120 million unique TCR beta sequences from 150 million to 200 million T cells. Donor age, sex, ethnicity and CMV serostatus were collected together with the repertoire data. The study aimed to test whether signatures of past pathogen exposure could be identified by cataloging public T cell receptors. In a later analysis, previously published TCR beta repertoires from 666 donors were re-analyzed and high-resolution HLA genotyping was added so that TCR occurrence patterns could be studied. An earlier analysis of several hundred of the donors applied high-throughput TCR beta sequencing to assess whether each TCR beta V gene segment acted as functional or pseudogenic. Rather than using new phenotypic data, the later analysis identified candidate immune exposures from TCR beta sequences and from how often those sequences occurred across donors. Because of strong linkage in the cohort, four to six DR-DQ haplotypes were treated as single units for association and clustering. HLA typing covered class I and class II loci at four-digit resolution. Genome-wide SNP genotypes for about 65% of the roughly 670 donors were used in a later genetic analysis, which treated that subset as a discovery cohort. The T cell repertoires of 666 subjects were profiled by immunosequencing and related to cytomegalovirus serostatus. An early release that covered about 600 HLA-typed donors contained approximately 300 gigabases of sequencing data and about 93 million unique TCR sequences. In addition to the first cohort of approximately 650 subjects, a separate validation cohort of approximately 130 different subjects was used. The genetic ancestry cluster associated with self-reported Caucasian donors included around four fifths of the roughly 400 genotyped donors. All discovery cohort repertoires had been generated using a single sequencing platform. To predict cytomegalovirus infection status, the study combined high-throughput TCR immunosequencing, statistical association of individual TCRs with disease status, and machine learning. Among some 400 genotyped donors of the cohort, an average of roughly 230,000 unique TCR beta nucleotide sequences was sequenced per donor, of which about 19% were non-productive. Typing coverage varied by locus: roughly 620-640 donors for A, B, C, DRB1 and DQB1; approximately 500 for DQA1; 600 to 610 for DPA1; approximately 470 for DPB1. Study-wide findings and limitations: In vitro tests confirmed that three of the cytomegalovirus-associated TCR beta chains recognize cytomegalovirus antigens. According to the authors, the approach could potentially be generalized to other disease states and immunological phenotypes. According to a later analysis, most CMV-associated TCR beta chains appeared to be HLA-restricted, and the HLA associations seemed to be driven largely by CMV exposure. Linkage disequilibrium might explain the correlated functional status among segregating V segments, but an unknown experimental factor could not be excluded. A cluster of highly shared sequence variants was judged likely to represent a technical artifact of the sequencing pipeline. The study listed 170 or so TCR beta chains as associated with cytomegalovirus. Cytomegalovirus status was reported to be diagnosed by the classifier with high specificity and sensitivity in both the original and validation cohorts. The presence/absence analyses assumed that sequencing depth was roughly uniform across donors, and that assumption may not be true. According to a later analysis, TCR association rates differed among HLA loci, with DRB1 alleles showing the most associated TCRs and HLA-C alleles showing the fewest. A later genetic analysis reported fewer N-insertions in productive TCRs among donors in an Asian-associated ancestry cluster than the roughly 700-donor mean. Most TCR sequences were seen in very few donors, while some public TCRs were found in many individuals. Only TCR beta chains were sequenced in this cohort, and the absence of alpha or paired-chain data limited detectable features. Because some donors lacked HLA typing at each locus, the association tests relied only on the typed subset. Some IMGT-functional V segments, including TRBV6-2 and TRBV6-3, could not be distinguished by the 87-base-pair reads and were therefore excluded. A later analysis associated roughly 17,000 TCR beta sequences with specific HLA alleles at a false discovery rate of 0.05. In an earlier analysis of some 540 of the donors, most TCR beta V segments appeared in productive rearrangements about 90% or about 30% of the time, broadly matching IMGT annotations. In a later genetic analysis, a missense DCLRE1C variant was associated with V-gene and J-gene trimming of TCR beta chains, and the association was replicated in an independent cohort. Several of the top co-occurrence clusters appeared to be linked to parvovirus B19, influenza, CMV and Epstein-Barr virus, according to a later analysis. Because counts were too low, roughly 17 rarely observed V segments, including chromosome 9 orphons, were left out of the earlier analysis of 587 of the donors. A further reported finding was that TCR beta sequences accurately predicted the HLA-A and HLA-B alleles for most subjects in the first cohort. When HLA alleles, especially DR and DQ, strongly co-occurred, TCR associations were difficult to assign to individual alleles. In a later analysis, HLA-associated TCR beta chains showed more clonal expansion and lower generation probabilities than non-associated chains that were equally common. Immune exposure information for the cohort was limited to CMV serostatus.

The method behind the library was the immunoSEQ multiplex PCR assay. For the multiplex PCR, a mixture combining 60 forward primers for TCR Vbeta segments and 13 reverse primers for TCR Jbeta segments was used. The CDR3 region of rearranged TCR beta genes was amplified from genomic DNA with a multiplex PCR assay. On the Illumina HiSeq System, the amplified TCR beta libraries were sequenced as 87-base-pair reads. Processing in the source paper ran as follows. In a later analysis, tens of millions of unique TCR beta chains were counted across the roughly 610 repertoires, and some 10 million of these chains were shared by at least two donors. A nearest-neighbor algorithm error-corrected the raw reads and collapsed the reads into unique sequences, merging closely related sequences to remove PCR and sequencing errors. To assign V, D and J gene segments, CDR3 sequences were aligned to IMGT reference sequences. For a sequence to be retained, a match of at least six nucleotides to both a V gene segment and a J gene segment was required. Rearrangements were classified as productive when the CDR3 lacked stop codons and remained in frame with V and J, and all other rearrangements were classified as non-productive. Following IMGT convention, CDR3 was defined as the stretch from the second conserved V-encoded cysteine to the conserved J-encoded phenylalanine. Sequences without an unambiguous match to a single V gene segment were excluded from the earlier analysis of 450 to 750 of the donors. In an earlier analysis of a few hundred of the donors, a V segment was called functional when productive rearrangements were above 56.7%, and segregating when the standard deviation between donors exceeded 5%. A statistical classification framework was developed to diagnose cytomegalovirus status using the catalog of TCR beta chain sequences. V and J gene assignment, in a later analysis, came from comparing TCR nucleotide sequences with IMGT/GENE-DB human TR gene sequences. The TCRdist pipeline was used in a later analysis to assign CDR3 sequences and most-parsimonious VDJ recombination scenarios. In a later analysis, each TCR beta chain was defined by its CDR3 amino acid sequence together with its V-gene family, and reads lacking a unique V-gene family were excluded. In a later analysis, a few hundred highly shared, low-generation-probability nucleotide sequences were removed to address suspected cross-contamination and a sequencing artifact. In a later analysis, a clonal expansion index for each public chain was calculated from normalized within-repertoire ranks of inferred template counts. Generation probabilities in a later analysis came from a VDJ recombination model fitted to out-of-frame rearrangements, and those results were checked against IGoR. Hypergeometric tests were used in a later analysis to score TCR-TCR, TCR-HLA and TCR-CMV co-occurrence, with a repertoire-size bias correction applied to the TCR pairs. In a later analysis, false discovery rates were estimated by permuting HLA or CMV assignments 20 times. A later analysis grouped co-occurring TCRs with DBSCAN, adding TCRdist sequence similarity when clustering within HLA-allele-positive subsets. Co-occurrence clustering excluded repertoires with fewer than 30,000 or more than 120,000 public chains, plus five with anomalous nucleotide sharing. TCRdb re-hosts the immuneACCESS table, in-frame sequences only. Its copies lack some clones; in the studies checked, an unresolved V gene accounts for under half of them, and the cause for the rest is not known. The V and J calls and clone size come from that table; D and trimming were worked out from the DNA. The sample contains some 120,000 clones, 75% to 80% of them found a single time. The leading ten clones occupy 3% to 4.5% of the sample.

The cohort was made up of about 670 healthy bone marrow donors. All cohort members were sampled while nominally healthy, although unrecorded immune exposures were likely present. The donor was CMV seronegative and was included in the group of a few hundred seronegative cohort members. A peripheral blood sample was collected from each donor, and TCR beta sequencing was performed on peripheral blood mononuclear cells. The Qiagen DNeasy Blood Extraction Kit was used to extract genomic DNA from the blood cell samples. The CDR3 runs 13 amino acids, cysteine and phenylalanine included. CDR3 DNA is the only sequence kept; it has 39 bases, read in frame from the first base. The germline V gene (reference sequence) gives CDR1 as MNHEY and CDR2 as SMNVEV. After removal of 6 bases from V and 7 bases from J, the junction retains 7 bases not matched to a gene.

What was sequenced was PBMCs. Here the chain combines TRBV27 and TRBJ1-1; 8 junctional bases match TRBD1. The receptor was derived from a man aged 35-49 years in good health and CMV-seronegative. The CDR3 region has the sequence CASRVAGGFEAFF. The DNA is TGTGCCAGCAGAGTCGCAGGGGGCTTTGAAGCTTTCTTT.